This T cell receptor beta chain was observed in a study of T-cell reconstitution after alpha-beta-depleted transplantation in children. To note about this clonotype: Its antigen remains unknown.

Preparing the TCRbeta library involved the use of unique molecular identifiers. MiXCR, run by TCRdb on the PCR reads, gives a single entry per CDR3 protein. Here the sample spans approximately 85,000 distinct CDR3 sequences, approximately 14% being singletons. Study-level findings and limits: From newly produced T cells came most of the T-cell counts and diversity one year after transplant. Expanded clones from the graft, numbering several hundred, reportedly supplied alpha-beta T cells about two months after transplant.

The specimen was PBMCs, mostly from graft donor cells, collected 180 days after TCRalphabeta/CD19-depleted stem cell transplant. This receptor was identified in a male patient aged 2-15 years who had a stem cell transplant for acute lymphoblastic leukemia, so the T cells may come from the graft donor.

CDR3 DNA: TGTGCCAGCAGCCATCCGGGACCTTCGCCCTACACCTTC. This encodes CASSHPGPSPYTF. This chain links TRBV12-3 or TRBV12-4 with TRBJ1-2, with D tentatively TRBD1 (5 bases). V was trimmed by 6 bases and J by 10 bases, leaving 18 bases between them. The CDR3 loop spans 13 amino acids.